The clone carrying this T cell receptor beta chain was detected a few times. A minimum of 7 million PBMCs was isolated per sample. Then a second PCR, running roughly 6 to 12 cycles, was carried out with a sample-barcoded 5' primer and a J-beta primer mix. Unique molecular identifiers of 12 random nucleotides labeled each cDNA. TCRdb recomputed calls from the 5' RACE reads with MiXCR, one row per CDR3 protein. The sample shows about 1.8 million distinct CDR3 sequences, about 49% of them seen only once. The record originates from a study of blood T cells in healthy people across ages. Study information: Every two T cells gave about one barcoded beta molecule via template switching.

The germline V and J ends were trimmed by 2 bases and 11 bases, with 10 bases remaining between them. The germline V gene has CDR1 DFQATT and CDR2 SNEGSKA (reference sequence). CDR3 length: 11 amino acids. The chain employs TRBV20-1 and TRBJ2-1; D might be TRBD2 (5 bases). Sequencing was carried out using blood. This TCR was recovered from a woman aged 40 to 49 in good health. The CDR3 DNA reads TGCAGTGCTAGACTAGCTCATAAGCAGTTCTTC. It translates to CSARLAHKQFF.